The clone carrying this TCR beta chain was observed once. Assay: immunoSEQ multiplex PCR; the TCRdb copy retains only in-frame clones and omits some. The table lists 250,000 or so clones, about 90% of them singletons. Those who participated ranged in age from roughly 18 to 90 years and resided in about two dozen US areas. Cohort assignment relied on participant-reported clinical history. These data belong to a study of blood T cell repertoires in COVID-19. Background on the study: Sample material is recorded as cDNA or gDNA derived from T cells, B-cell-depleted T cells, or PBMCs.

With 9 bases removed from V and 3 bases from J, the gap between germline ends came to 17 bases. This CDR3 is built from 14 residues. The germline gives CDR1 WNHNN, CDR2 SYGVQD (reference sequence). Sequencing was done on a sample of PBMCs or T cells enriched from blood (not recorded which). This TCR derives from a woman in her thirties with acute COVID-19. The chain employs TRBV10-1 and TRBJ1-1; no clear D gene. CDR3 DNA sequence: TGCGCCAGTTACCTACGGACGGAGGACACTGAAGCTTTCTTT. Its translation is CASYLRTEDTEAFF.